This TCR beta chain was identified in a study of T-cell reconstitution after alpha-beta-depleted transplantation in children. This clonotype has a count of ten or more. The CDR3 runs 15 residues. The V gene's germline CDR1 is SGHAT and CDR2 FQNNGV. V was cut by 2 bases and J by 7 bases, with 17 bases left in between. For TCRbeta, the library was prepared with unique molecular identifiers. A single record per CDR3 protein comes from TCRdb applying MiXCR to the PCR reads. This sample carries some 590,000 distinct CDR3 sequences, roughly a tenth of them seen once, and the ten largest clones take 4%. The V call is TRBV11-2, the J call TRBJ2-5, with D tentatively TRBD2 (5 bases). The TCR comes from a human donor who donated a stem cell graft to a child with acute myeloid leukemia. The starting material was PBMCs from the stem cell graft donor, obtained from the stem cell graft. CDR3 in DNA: TGTGCCAGCAGCTTAAATGGTCCGGACGAGGGGACCCAGTACTTC. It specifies CASSLNGPDEGTQYF.